A selection of T cell receptor beta chains follows, all from one sample in a study of blood T cell repertoires in COVID-19. The method was immunoSEQ multiplex PCR; TCRdb's version includes in-frame clones alone and lacks a portion of them. The sample yields 100,000 to 150,000 clones, around 85% seen once. Sequenced: peripheral blood. Receptors were obtained from an elderly woman with acute or convalescent COVID-19. Each CDR3 is given with its conserved first and last residue. D genes are given only for firm matches. Not all rows give a size; the values are once, few, many and, for expanded clones, a class.

D gene	clone size	CDR3 length	J gene	V gene	CDR3 protein	CDR3 DNA
TRBD1	.	16	TRBJ2-7	TRBV5-1	CASSSQMDRASYEQYF	TGCGCCAGCAGCTCCCAGATGGACAGGGCCTCCTACGAGCAGTACTTC
TRBD1	once	17	TRBJ1-1	TRBV5-1	CASSFPGQGLGSTEAFF	TGCGCCAGCAGTTTTCCGGGACAGGGACTCGGTTCCACTGAAGCTTTCTTT
.	.	13	TRBJ2-4	TRBV28	CASSAGPKNIQYF	TGTGCCAGCAGTGCGGGTCCCAAAAACATTCAGTACTTC
.	.	13	TRBJ1-2	TRBV25-1	CASSRTGSYGYTF	TGTGCCAGCAGTAGAACAGGCTCCTATGGCTACACCTTC
.	.	17	TRBJ1-3	TRBV19	CASSISREVLSGNTIYF	TGTGCCAGTAGTATCTCCAGAGAGGTGCTGTCTGGAAACACCATATATTTT
.	.	13	TRBJ1-2	TRBV15	CATSRNTGNGYTF	TGTGCCACCAGCAGAAACACAGGGAATGGCTACACCTTC
TRBD1	.	14	TRBJ1-2	TRBV5-4	CASSPGQGADGYTF	TGTGCCAGCAGCCCGGGACAGGGGGCCGATGGCTACACCTTC
.	.	15	TRBJ2-5	TRBV27	CASRRPGAPGETQYF	TGTGCCAGCAGACGACCAGGGGCCCCAGGGGAGACCCAGTACTTC
.	.	15	TRBJ2-1	TRBV19	CASREQHQFYNEQFF	TGTGCCAGTAGGGAACAGCACCAATTCTACAATGAGCAGTTCTTC
.	few	15	TRBJ1-4	TRBV7-8	CASSLAQGPNEKLFF	TGTGCCAGCAGCTTAGCGCAGGGGCCGAATGAAAAACTGTTTTTT
.	.	13	TRBJ1-2	TRBV29-1	CSVAVGGGGGYTF	TGCAGCGTTGCTGTAGGCGGCGGCGGTGGCTACACCTTC
TRBD1	once	15	TRBJ1-1	TRBV11-2	CASSLARQGNTEAFF	TGTGCCAGCAGCTTAGCTCGACAGGGGAACACTGAAGCTTTCTTT
.	.	16	TRBJ1-6	TRBV5-4	CASSENGRPRPSPLHF	TGTGCCAGCAGCGAGAATGGGCGCCCAAGGCCCTCACCCCTCCACTTT
TRBD1	once	16	TRBJ2-7	TRBV5-5	CASSSVTGGLLYEQYF	TGTGCCAGCAGCTCCGTGACAGGGGGGCTTCTCTACGAGCAGTACTTC
TRBD2	many	16	TRBJ2-7	TRBV4-3	CASSPGLAGGLYEQYF	TGCGCCAGCAGCCCAGGACTAGCGGGGGGCCTCTACGAGCAGTACTTC
.	.	13	TRBJ2-3	TRBV29-1	CSVGGRSTDTQYF	TGCAGCGTTGGGGGGCGAAGCACAGATACGCAGTATTTT
.	.	16	TRBJ2-1	TRBV19	CASSILGGGTVNEQFF	TGTGCCAGTAGTATTTTGGGGGGGGGCACGGTGAATGAGCAGTTCTTC
.	few	15	TRBJ1-1	TRBV6-5	CASSYSGTMNTEAFF	TGTGCCAGCAGTTACTCGGGCACGATGAACACTGAAGCTTTCTTT
.	.	12	TRBJ2-7	TRBV11-2	CASSFMRAEQYF	TGTGCCAGCAGCTTTATGAGGGCCGAGCAGTACTTC
.	.	17	TRBJ2-4	TRBV3-1/TRBV3-2	CASSQDLGIGAKNIQYF	TGTGCCAGCAGCCAAGATCTCGGGATAGGGGCCAAAAACATTCAGTACTTC
.	.	17	TRBJ2-3	TRBV15	CATSRVQAALGTDTQYF	TGTGCCACCAGCAGAGTCCAAGCGGCGCTAGGCACAGATACGCAGTATTTT
TRBD1	.	14	TRBJ1-5	TRBV5-1	CASSQGTENQPQHF	TGCGCCAGCAGCCAAGGGACAGAAAATCAGCCCCAGCATTTT
.	.	14	TRBJ2-7	TRBV12-5	CASAQTRFPYEQYF	TGTGCTAGTGCCCAGACTAGATTCCCCTACGAGCAGTACTTC
.	.	16	TRBJ2-2	TRBV4-3	CASSQDGGGNTGELFF	TGCGCCAGCAGCCAAGACGGGGGAGGGAACACCGGGGAGCTGTTTTTT
.	.	14	TRBJ2-5	TRBV7-8	CASSSGQLQETQYF	TGTGCCAGCAGCTCAGGACAGTTACAAGAGACCCAGTACTTC
TRBD1	.	15	TRBJ1-2	TRBV18	CASSPRDREVYGYTF	TGTGCCAGCTCACCAAGAGACAGGGAAGTTTATGGCTACACCTTC
.	.	13	TRBJ1-6	TRBV18	CASSPSYNSPLHF	TGTGCCAGCTCACCATCTTATAATTCACCCCTCCACTTT
.	.	14	TRBJ1-1	TRBV14	CASSPSAGGTEAFF	TGTGCCAGCAGCCCTTCAGCAGGAGGCACTGAAGCTTTCTTT
.	.	15	TRBJ1-2	TRBV6-5	CASSTSRRGGYGYTF	TGTGCCAGCAGTACCTCCCGGAGGGGAGGCTATGGCTACACCTTC
TRBD1	.	14	TRBJ2-7	TRBV19	CASSMDRGPGEQYF	TGTGCCAGTAGTATGGACAGGGGGCCTGGAGAGCAGTACTTC
TRBD2	.	15	TRBJ2-3	TRBV7-2	CASSLRLAGTDTQYF	TGTGCCAGCAGCTTGAGGCTAGCGGGAACAGATACGCAGTATTTT
.	few	16	TRBJ2-5	TRBV7-9	CASSKRTVGGQETQYF	TGTGCCAGCAGCAAAAGGACTGTGGGGGGACAAGAGACCCAGTACTTC
TRBD2	.	14	TRBJ2-2	TRBV6-5	CASRRGEHTGELFF	TGTGCCAGCAGGCGGGGGGAACACACCGGGGAGCTGTTTTTT
TRBD2	.	16	TRBJ2-3	TRBV7-6	CASSRGLAGATDTQYF	TGTGCCAGCAGTCGCGGACTAGCCGGGGCCACAGATACGCAGTATTTT
TRBD2	.	18	TRBJ2-3	TRBV7-2	CASSLAGTSGRAGDTQYF	TGTGCCAGCAGCTTAGCCGGGACTAGCGGGAGGGCGGGAGATACGCAGTATTTT
.	.	14	TRBJ1-2	TRBV3-1/TRBV3-2	CASSQVQGDYGYTF	TGTGCCAGCAGCCAAGTACAGGGCGACTATGGCTACACCTTC
TRBD1	.	17	TRBJ2-2	TRBV7-9	CASSSRDREKNTGELFF	TGTGCCAGCAGCTCTCGGGACAGGGAAAAGAACACCGGGGAGCTGTTTTTT
TRBD1	.	15	TRBJ1-3	TRBV7-9	CASSLGDSSGNTIYF	TGTGCCAGCAGCTTAGGGGACAGCTCTGGAAACACCATATATTTT
TRBD1	.	16	TRBJ1-4	TRBV7-6	CASSLEQGFTNEKLFF	TGTGCCAGCAGCTTAGAACAGGGGTTCACTAATGAAAAACTGTTTTTT
TRBD1	.	15	TRBJ2-4	TRBV4-3	CASSQDWDRGGIQYF	TGCGCCAGCAGCCAAGATTGGGACAGGGGCGGCATTCAGTACTTC